Following are 8 T cell receptor beta chains from one sample sequenced in a study of T cell clonality in common variable immunodeficiency. Profiling relied on immunoSEQ multiplex PCR, and the TCRdb table lists in-frame clones only, not all of them. Singletons are absent from the sample, which has tens of thousands of clones. The sequencing sample was made of peripheral blood mononuclear cells. These receptors were collected from a person between 18 and 75 years old in good health.

In this sample, this clone turned up many times. The DNA ends 3 residues before the CDR3 does, and the rest of the CDR3 is filled in from the germline J gene. The chain couples TRBV10-3 to TRBJ2-1; TRBD2 aligns across 12 bases. CDR1 and CDR2 (germline): ENHRY, SYGVKD. The CDR3 length is 17 residues. J gave up 0 bases and V 4 bases, and 4 bases lay outside the gene matches. The sequenced CDR3 bases are TGTGCCATCAGTGGGGCGACTAGCGGGAGCTCCTACAATGAG. Translating gives CAISGATSGSSYNE. The CDR3 in its entirety is CAISGATSGSSYNEQFF.

Ten or more counts support this clone. Sequencing ends 3 residues short of the CDR3 end; the germline J gene provides the rest. This rearrangement joins TRBV5-6 to TRBJ2-1; 9 bases match TRBD2. Germline V gene lookup returns CDR1 SGHDT and CDR2 YYEEEE. The CDR3 extends over 14 amino acids. The junction had 8 bases not matched to a gene; V was cut back by 9 bases and J by 4 bases. The CDR3 DNA, read in part, is TGTGCCACTACCAGGCGGGAGGGATACAATGAG. As protein: CATTRREGYNE. The entire CDR3 reads CATTRREGYNEQFF.

This clone was counted ten times or more. The DNA ends 3 residues before the CDR3 does, and the rest of the CDR3 is filled in from the germline J gene. The chain has TRBV20-1 and TRBJ2-7, with 7 bases lining up with TRBD2. This CDR3 spans 14 amino acids. CDR1 is DFQATT, CDR2 SNEGSKA, per germline (reference sequence). V was pared by 2 bases and J by 3 bases, with 7 bases of the junction left unmatched. This chain's CDR3 is CSARFSGADYEQYF. The sequenced CDR3 bases are TGCAGTGCTAGATTCAGCGGGGCCGACTACGAG.

This clone occurred many times. Read sequence stops 3 residues before the CDR3 end, and the germline J gene provides the missing end. This sequence joins TRBV20-1 and TRBJ2-3, with 13 positions matching TRBD2. Germline-derived CDR1 and CDR2 are DFQATT and SNEGSKA (reference sequence). V lost 3 bases and J lost 2; bases outside the gene matches: 2. The CDR3 totals 15 residues. The CDR3 is CSASGTSGNTDTQYF. The CDR3 DNA, read in part, is TGCAGTGCTAGTGGGACTAGCGGGAACACAGATACG.

This clone showed up just a few times. With the read ending 3 residues before the CDR3 end, the germline J gene is used to fill in that end. This chain links TRBV5-1 with TRBJ2-3; D remains ambiguous. CDR1 and CDR2 (germline): SGHRS, YFSETQ. The CDR3 runs to 15 residues. The germline V and J ends were trimmed by 1 base and 2 bases, with 11 bases remaining between them. The CDR3 DNA, read in part, is TGCGCCAGCAGCTTGAGGCAAGTTCTCACAGATACG. Translating it yields CASSLRQVLTDT. The full-length CDR3 reads as CASSLRQVLTDTQYF.

This clone appeared many times. The read comes to an end 3 residues before the CDR3 does, leaving the germline J gene to fill in the end. The rearrangement uses TRBV20-1 and TRBJ2-5; 16 nucleotides match TRBD2. V lost 6 bases to trimming and J lost 3 bases; unmatched junction nucleotides: 7. The CDR3 loop spans 16 amino acids. Germline-derived CDR1 and CDR2 are DFQATT and SNEGSKA (reference sequence). The CDR3 loop reads CSAQGLAGGYKETQYF. The sequenced CDR3 bases are TGCAGTGCCCAGGGACTAGCGGGAGGGTACAAAGAGACC.

This clone appeared many times. The read halts 3 residues ahead of the CDR3 end, with the missing end drawn from the germline J gene. The chain is built from TRBV7-9 and TRBJ1-6; D may be TRBD1 (5 bases). V gave up 3 bases and J gave up 0 bases, with 6 bases separating them. Per germline, CDR1 SEHNR and CDR2 FQNEAQ (reference sequence). The CDR3 length is 15 residues. CDR3 DNA (partial): TGTGCCAGCAGCTTGGGGGGCTCCTATAATTCACCC. Its protein is CASSLGGSYNSP. From start to end, the CDR3 is CASSLGGSYNSPLHF.

This clone has a count of ten or more. With the read ending 3 residues before the CDR3 end, the germline J gene is used to fill in that end. The chain has TRBV7-9 and TRBJ1-2; 8 bases are shared with TRBD1. The length of the CDR3 is 14 residues. The junction had 7 bases not matched to a gene; V was cut back by 5 bases and J by 5 bases. Germline CDR1 SEHNR, CDR2 FQNEAQ (reference sequence). The CDR3 bases that were read are TGTGCCAGCAGCCCTCGGACAGGGACTTATGGC. Translation: CASSPRTGTYG. The full CDR3 is CASSPRTGTYGYTF.